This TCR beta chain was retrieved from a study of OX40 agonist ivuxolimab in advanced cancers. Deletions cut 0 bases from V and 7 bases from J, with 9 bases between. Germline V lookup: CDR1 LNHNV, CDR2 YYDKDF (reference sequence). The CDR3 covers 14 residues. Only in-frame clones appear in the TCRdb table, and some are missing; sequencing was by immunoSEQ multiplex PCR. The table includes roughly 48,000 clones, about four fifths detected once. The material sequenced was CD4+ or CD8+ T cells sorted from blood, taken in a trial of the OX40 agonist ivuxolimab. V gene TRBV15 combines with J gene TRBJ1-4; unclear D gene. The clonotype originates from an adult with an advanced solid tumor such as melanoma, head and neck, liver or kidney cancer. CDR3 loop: CATSRERISEKLFF. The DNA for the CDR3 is TGTGCCACCAGCAGAGAAAGGATCTCTGAAAAACTGTTTTTT.